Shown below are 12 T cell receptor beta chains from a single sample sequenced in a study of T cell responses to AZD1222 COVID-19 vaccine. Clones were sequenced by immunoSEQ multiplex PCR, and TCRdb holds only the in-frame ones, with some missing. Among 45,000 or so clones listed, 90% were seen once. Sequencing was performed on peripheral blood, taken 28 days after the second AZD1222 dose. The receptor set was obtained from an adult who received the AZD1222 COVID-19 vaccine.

For the CDR3, the DNA is TGCGCCAGCAGCTGGGGAGACAGGGGAACCGGGGAGCTGTTTTTT. This gives the protein CASSWGDRGTGELFF. This chain links TRBV5-1 with TRBJ2-2; 8 positions match TRBD1. The CDR3 is 15 amino acids. The V segment lost 3 bases and the J segment 5 bases; nucleotides outside the gene matches: 6. Looked up from germline, CDR1 is SGHRS and CDR2 is YFSETQ.

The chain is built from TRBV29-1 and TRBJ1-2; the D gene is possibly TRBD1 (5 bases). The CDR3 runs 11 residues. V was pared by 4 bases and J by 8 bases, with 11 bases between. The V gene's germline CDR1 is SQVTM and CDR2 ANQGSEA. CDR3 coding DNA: TGCAGCGTTGGGGGCACAGGCGGCTACACCTTC. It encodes CSVGGTGGYTF.

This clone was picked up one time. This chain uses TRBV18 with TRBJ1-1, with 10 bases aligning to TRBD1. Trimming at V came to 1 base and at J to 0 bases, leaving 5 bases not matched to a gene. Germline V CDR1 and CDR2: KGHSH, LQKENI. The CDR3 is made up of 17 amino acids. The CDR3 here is CASSPLGQGSLNTEAFF. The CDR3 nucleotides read TGTGCCAGCTCACCACTGGGACAGGGGAGCCTGAACACTGAAGCTTTCTTT. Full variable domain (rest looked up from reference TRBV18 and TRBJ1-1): NAGVMQNPRHLVRRRGQEARLRCSPMKGHSHVYWYRQLPEEGLKFMVYLQKENIIDESGMPKERFSAEFPKEGPSILRIQQVVRGDSAAYFCASSPLGQGSLNTEAFFGQGTRLTVV.

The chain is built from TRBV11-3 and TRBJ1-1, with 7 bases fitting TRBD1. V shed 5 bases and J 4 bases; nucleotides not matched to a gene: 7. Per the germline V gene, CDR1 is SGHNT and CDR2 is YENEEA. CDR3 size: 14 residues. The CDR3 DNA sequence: TGTGCCAGCAGCCAGGGGACAGTTGGCACTGAAGCTTTCTTT. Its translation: CASSQGTVGTEAFF.

CDR3 residues: CASSLAWGPMNPQHF. In DNA form, the CDR3 reads TGTGCCAGCAGCTTAGCTTGGGGTCCCATGAATCCCCAGCATTTT. The gene calls are TRBV7-8 and TRBJ1-5; D unclear. The CDR3 consists of 15 residues. Germline-derived CDR1 and CDR2 are SGHVS and FQNEAQ. Between the trimmed V and J ends, which lost 0 bases and 10 bases, there was a span of 16 bases.

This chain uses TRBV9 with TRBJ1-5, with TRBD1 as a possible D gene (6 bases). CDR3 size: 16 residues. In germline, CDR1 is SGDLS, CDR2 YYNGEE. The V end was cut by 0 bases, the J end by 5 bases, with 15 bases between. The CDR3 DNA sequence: TGTGCCAGCAGCGTAGATTTGTCAGGGGACGATCAGCCCCAGCATTTT. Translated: CASSVDLSGDDQPQHF.

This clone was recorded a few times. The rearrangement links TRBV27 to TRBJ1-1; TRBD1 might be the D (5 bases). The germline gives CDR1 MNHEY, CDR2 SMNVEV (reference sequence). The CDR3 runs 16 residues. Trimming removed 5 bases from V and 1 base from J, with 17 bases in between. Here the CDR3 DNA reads TGTGCCAGCAGTGCAGGGATTAGGGGCCCGAACACTGAAGCTTTCTTT. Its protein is CASSAGIRGPNTEAFF.

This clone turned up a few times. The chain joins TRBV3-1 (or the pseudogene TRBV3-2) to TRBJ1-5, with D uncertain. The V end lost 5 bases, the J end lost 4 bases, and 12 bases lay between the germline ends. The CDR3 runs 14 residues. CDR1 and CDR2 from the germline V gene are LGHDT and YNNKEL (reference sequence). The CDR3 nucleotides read TGTGCCAGCAGCTCACGTGGACGGAATCAGCCCCAGCATTTT. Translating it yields CASSSRGRNQPQHF.

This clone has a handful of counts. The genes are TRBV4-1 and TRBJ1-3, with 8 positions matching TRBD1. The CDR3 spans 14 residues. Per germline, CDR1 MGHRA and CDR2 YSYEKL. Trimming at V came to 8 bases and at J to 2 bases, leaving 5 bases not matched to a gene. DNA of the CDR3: TGCGCCAGCCCCGCAGGGGGCCCTGGAAACACCATATATTTT. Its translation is CASPAGGPGNTIYF.

This chain's CDR3 is CASSLGTGATNQPQHF. The CDR3 DNA reads TGTGCCAGTAGTCTCGGGACAGGGGCCACTAATCAGCCCCAGCATTTT. The V call is TRBV19, the J call TRBJ1-5, with TRBD1 matching over 10 bases. Germline values: CDR1 LNHDA, CDR2 SQIVND (reference sequence). Germline trimming cut 5 bases from V and 4 bases from J; bases unmatched to any gene: 8. CDR3 length: 16 residues.

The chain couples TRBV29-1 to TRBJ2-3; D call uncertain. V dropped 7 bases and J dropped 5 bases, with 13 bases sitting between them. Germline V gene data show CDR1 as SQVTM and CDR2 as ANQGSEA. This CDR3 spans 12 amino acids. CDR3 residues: CSARPPGDTQYF. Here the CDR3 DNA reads TGCAGCGCTCGACCCCCCGGAGATACGCAGTATTTT.

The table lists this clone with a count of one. Here the CDR3 reads CAISESTGRYEQYF. In DNA, the CDR3 is TGTGCCATCAGTGAGTCGACGGGAAGGTACGAGCAGTACTTC. This chain uses TRBV10-3 with TRBJ2-7; weak D call: TRBD2 (5 bases). The CDR3 runs 14 residues. Germline V gene data show CDR1 as ENHRY and CDR2 as SYGVKD. V lost 0 bases, J lost 4 bases, and 10 bases lay in between.